These 25 T cell receptor beta chains came from one sample sequenced in a study of shared clonotypes between healthy human individuals. Sequencing used immunoSEQ multiplex PCR; TCRdb keeps in-frame clones, though not all of them. The sample yields more than 2 million clones, around 95% seen once. The sample consisted of naive CD4+ T cells sorted from blood. Subset denoted: CD45RA+ positively selected. Source of these receptors: a young man in good health.

This chain connects TRBV19 to TRBJ1-5, with D possibly being TRBD1 (5 bases). The CDR3 runs to 12 residues. Germline CDR1 is LNHDA and CDR2 is SQIVND (reference sequence). Trimming pared 6 bases from V and 6 bases from J, leaving 9 bases between. The CDR3 spells CASSPTVQPQHF. CDR3 nucleotide sequence: TGTGCCAGTAGCCCGACAGTTCAGCCCCAGCATTTT.

The chain is built from TRBV11-3 and TRBJ2-1, with D possibly being TRBD1 or TRBD2 (7 bases each). This CDR3 region has 17 residues. Trimming took off 0 bases at V and 3 bases at J, with 15 bases between the two ends. CDR1 is SGHNT, CDR2 YENEEA, per germline. CDR3 in DNA: TGTGCCAGCAGCTTAGATCCAGCGGGACAGAACTACAATGAGCAGTTCTTC. Residues: CASSLDPAGQNYNEQFF.

The chain uses TRBV7-3 and TRBJ1-1; D call uncertain. The CDR3 totals 13 residues. V dropped 2 bases and J dropped 4 bases, with 8 bases sitting between them. The germline V gene encodes CDR1 SGHTA and CDR2 FQGTGA. Written as DNA, the CDR3 is TGTGCCAGCAGCTTATGGGAGGGCACTGAAGCTTTCTTT. This gives the protein CASSLWEGTEAFF.

Of note for this clone: The sample has other DNA sequences that encode this CDR3 too. The J gene is TRBJ2-2, the V gene TRBV30; the match to TRBD2 covers 11 bases. V shed 4 bases and J 8 bases; nucleotides not matched to a gene: 6. In germline, CDR1 is GTSNPN, CDR2 SVGIG (reference sequence). This CDR3 is 14 amino acids long. DNA of the CDR3: TGTGCCTGGACCGGGACTAGCGGAACGGGGGAGCTGTTTTTT. It translates to CAWTGTSGTGELFF.

CDR3 protein: CSVGTSGNTGELFF. In nucleotides, the CDR3 is TGCAGCGTTGGTACTAGCGGTAACACCGGGGAGCTGTTTTTT. The chain combines TRBV29-1 with TRBJ2-2; 8 bases agree with TRBD2. V lost 4 bases and J lost 2; bases outside the gene matches: 3. CDR1 and CDR2 (germline): SQVTM, ANQGSEA. The CDR3 totals 14 residues.

In its sample, this clone was seen once. J is TRBJ2-7 and V is TRBV7-2; a possible D gene is TRBD1 (6 bases). V was cut by 3 bases and J by 6 bases, with 15 bases left in between. The CDR3 is made up of 14 amino acids. Germline V lookup: CDR1 SGHTA, CDR2 FQGNSA. Here the CDR3 DNA reads TGTGCCAGCAGCTTCGGTACAGGGAACGGCGAGCAGTACTTC. Its protein is CASSFGTGNGEQYF.

V and J are TRBV28 and TRBJ1-2, with a weak D call TRBD1 (5 bases). This CDR3 contains 14 residues. V dropped 2 bases and J dropped 4 bases, with 11 bases sitting between them. From germline, CDR1 is MDHEN and CDR2 SYDVKM. The CDR3 sequence: CASSLTGLVYGYTF. The CDR3 region has the DNA TGTGCCAGCAGTTTAACGGGACTGGTCTATGGCTACACCTTC.

The J gene is TRBJ1-1, the V gene TRBV2; D possibly corresponds to TRBD1 (6 bases). The CDR3 has 14 residues. V was pared by 7 bases and J by 3 bases, with 15 bases between. Germline-derived CDR1 and CDR2 are SNHLY and FYNNEI. The CDR3 loop reads CASTKRGADTEAFF. Here the CDR3 DNA reads TGTGCCAGCACCAAAAGGGGGGCGGACACTGAAGCTTTCTTT.

The V and J genes are TRBV6-5 and TRBJ2-6, with D possibly called TRBD1 or TRBD2 (6 bases each). Looked up from germline, CDR1 is MNHEY and CDR2 is SVGAGI. V lost 6 bases and J 3 bases, leaving 9 bases between the germline ends. There are 14 residues in the CDR3. In nucleotides, the CDR3 is TGTGCCAGCAGAAGGGGGGTTGGGGCCAACGTCCTGACTTTC. It yields the protein CASRRGVGANVLTF.

CDR3 coding DNA: TGTGCCTGGAGTGCTTGGTTCGGCTACACCTTC. Amino acids: CAWSAWFGYTF. V is TRBV30 and J is TRBJ1-2; D is unclear. Germline CDR1 GTSNPN, CDR2 SVGIG (reference sequence). The CDR3 spans 11 residues. V was pared by 1 base and J by 8 bases, with 8 bases between. The full variable domain, in which reference TRBV30 and TRBJ1-2 provide the parts outside the CDR3, is SQTIHQWPATLVQPVGSPLSLECTVEGTSNPNLYWYRQAAGRGLQLLFYSVGIGQISSEVPQNLSASRPQDRQFILSSKKLLLSDSGFYLCAWSAWFGYTFGSGTRLTVV.

The chain links TRBV7-6 to TRBJ2-7; D may be TRBD2 (6 bases). The V and J ends lost 5 bases and 0 bases respectively, with 14 bases between them. This CDR3 is built from 15 residues. From germline, CDR1 is SGHVS and CDR2 FNYEAQ. The CDR3 DNA reads as TGTGCCAGCAGCCCTCGGGGGACTTCCTCCTACGAGCAGTACTTC. It yields the protein CASSPRGTSSYEQYF.

The chain employs TRBV30 and TRBJ1-5; tentatively, D is TRBD1 (5 bases). The ends were cut back, 2 bases at V and 4 bases at J, with 18 bases in the middle. Germline V gene sequence: CDR1 GTSNPN, CDR2 SVGIG (reference sequence). The CDR3 is 16 amino acids. The chain's CDR3 is CAWSIFTGGANQPQHF. The DNA of the CDR3 is TGTGCCTGGAGTATTTTCACAGGTGGGGCTAATCAGCCCCAGCATTTT.

J is TRBJ1-2 and V is TRBV12-5; tentatively, D is TRBD1 (6 bases). V was cut by 6 bases and J by 6 bases, with 20 bases left in between. Germline lookup yields CDR1 LGHNT and CDR2 FRNRAP. CDR3 length: 15 residues. CDR3 region: CASGLLGGALDGYTF. CDR3 nucleotide sequence: TGTGCTAGTGGCCTGTTGGGGGGCGCCTTGGATGGCTACACCTTC.

This clone was seen just once. The chain combines TRBV5-1 with TRBJ2-2; the match to TRBD2 covers 13 bases. V trimming: 5 bases; J trimming: 6 bases; junction bases outside the gene matches: 1. The CDR3 contains 14 residues. Germline V gives CDR1 SGHRS, CDR2 YFSETQ. The CDR3 bases are TGCGCCAGCAGGGGACTAGCGGGGTCCGGGGAGCTGTTTTTT. Translating it yields CASRGLAGSGELFF.

The rearrangement uses TRBV6-5 and TRBJ1-1, with a possible D match to TRBD1 (5 bases). The V end was cut by 10 bases, the J end by 0 bases, with 18 bases between. Germline CDR1 reads MNHEY; CDR2 reads SVGAGI. The CDR3 consists of 15 residues. CDR3 loop: CATNDRGEVNTEAFF. For the CDR3, the DNA is TGTGCCACCAACGATCGGGGGGAAGTGAACACTGAAGCTTTCTTT.

The chain uses TRBV30 and TRBJ1-3; D gene uncertain. The CDR3 covers 20 residues. Trimming removed 3 bases at V and 0 bases at J, with 27 bases between. CDR1 and CDR2 (germline): GTSNPN, SVGIG (reference sequence). The CDR3 loop is CAWRRVFGQDKLNSGNTIYF. As DNA, the CDR3 is TGTGCCTGGAGGCGAGTCTTTGGGCAGGATAAACTCAACTCTGGAAACACCATATATTTT.

V and J are TRBV7-9 and TRBJ2-5; D perhaps matches TRBD2 (7 bases). Germline-derived CDR1 and CDR2 are SEHNR and FQNEAQ (reference sequence). The CDR3 covers 15 residues. V shed 2 bases and J shed 5 bases, with 15 bases lying between them. Written as DNA, the CDR3 is TGTGCCAGCAGCTTACGGGGGGCGGGCCGTGAGACCCAGTACTTC. Translated: CASSLRGAGRETQYF.

V and J are TRBV5-6 and TRBJ2-7; the match to TRBD1 covers 7 bases. With V trimmed by 7 bases and J by 12 bases, 19 bases remained unmatched. Germline V gene data show CDR1 as SGHDT and CDR2 as YYEEEE. The CDR3 has 14 amino acids. The CDR3 protein is CASYRGMDWQNAYF. The CDR3 coding sequence is TGTGCCAGCTACAGGGGAATGGATTGGCAAAATGCGTACTTC. Full variable domain (remainder filled in from reference TRBV5-6 and TRBJ2-7): DAGVTQSPTHLIKTRGQQVTLRCSPKSGHDTVSWYQQALGQGPQFIFQYYEEEERQRGNFPDRFSGHQFPNYSSELNVNALLLGDSALYLCASYRGMDWQNAYFGPGTRLTVT.

The J gene is TRBJ1-1, the V gene TRBV27, with unresolved D. Deletions cut 2 bases from V and 1 base from J, with 8 bases between. This CDR3 contains 14 residues. CDR1 and CDR2 (germline): MNHEY, SMNVEV (reference sequence). The CDR3: CASSLQAANTEAFF. As DNA, the CDR3 is TGTGCCAGCAGTTTACAGGCTGCGAACACTGAAGCTTTCTTT.

The V call is TRBV9, the J call TRBJ2-4; 8 positions agree with TRBD1. CDR1 and CDR2 from the germline V gene are SGDLS and YYNGEE. The CDR3 length is 15 residues. With V trimmed by 4 bases and J by 6 bases, 9 bases remained unmatched. The CDR3: CASSHSGTGGNIQYF. CDR3 nucleotide sequence: TGTGCCAGCAGCCATTCCGGGACAGGTGGAAACATTCAGTACTTC.

The chain uses TRBV2 and TRBJ2-5; D is perhaps TRBD2 (6 bases). Germline V gives CDR1 SNHLY, CDR2 FYNNEI. Deletions cut 1 base from V and 5 bases from J, with 11 bases between. This CDR3 comprises 14 residues. In nucleotides, the CDR3 is TGTGCCAGCAGTGAAGGGACTATGATGGAGACCCAGTACTTC. This encodes CASSEGTMMETQYF.

The chain has TRBV21-1 and TRBJ2-2. TRBV21-1 is listed as a pseudogene. CDR3 length: 18 amino acids. The CDR3 loop is CASSKGFGRERNTGELFF. DNA for the CDR3: TGTGCCAGCAGCAAAGGATTCGGCAGGGAGCGGAACACCGGGGAGCTGTTTTTT.

The gene calls are TRBV5-6 and TRBJ1-3, with unresolved D. Trimming shortened V by 4 bases and J by 3 bases, and 2 bases separated the two germline ends. The CDR3 has 11 amino acids. The germline CDR1 and CDR2 sequences are SGHDT and YYEEEE. CDR3 nucleotides: TGTGCCAGCAGCCATGGAAACACCATATATTTT. Its protein is CASSHGNTIYF.

This clone was detected once. The chain employs TRBV7-2 and TRBJ1-3; D is unclear. Germline loops: CDR1 SGHTA, CDR2 FQGNSA. V lost 3 bases and J 0 bases, leaving 6 bases between the germline ends. The CDR3 spans 14 residues. Here the CDR3 reads CASSLTYSGNTIYF. In DNA, the CDR3 is TGTGCCAGCAGCTTGACGTACTCTGGAAACACCATATATTTT.

In DNA form, the CDR3 reads TGTGCCAGCCCCCGGACAGGCGGCTCCTACGAGCAGTACTTC. This sequence encodes CASPRTGGSYEQYF. V gene TRBV6-6 combines with J gene TRBJ2-7, with 7 bases matching TRBD1. The germline V gene encodes CDR1 MNHNY and CDR2 SVGAGI (reference sequence). CDR3 length: 14 residues. Trimming took 8 bases from V and 0 from J; bases not matched to a gene: 7.